This T cell receptor (beta chain) was sequenced during a study of blood T cell repertoires in COVID-19. As processed by the authors: Estimation of nucleated cell counts relied on the amplification of reference gene primers. Sequenced by immunoSEQ multiplex PCR; TCRdb stores in-frame clones only, minus some. The DNA gave D and trimming, while V, J and clone size come from that table. The sample shows under 55,000 clones, around 87% of them seen only once. CDR3 length: 12 residues. V shed 4 bases, J shed 9 bases, and the junction held 5 bases outside the gene matches. This clone was seen only once. The origin of this receptor is a woman at least 80 years old with COVID-19, enrolled during active disease. The chain has TRBV12-3 or TRBV12-4 and TRBJ2-7; TRBD1 agrees at 8 bases. Sequenced input: peripheral blood. CDR3 coding DNA: TGTGCCAGCAGTTCAGGGGGCTCGGGGCAGTACTTC. Translating it yields CASSSGGSGQYF.